This T cell receptor beta chain comes out of a study of blood T cells in healthy people across ages (dated by TCRdb to between 2014 and 2016). At the level of the whole study: In model experiments, roughly one uniquely barcoded TCR beta cDNA molecule per two T cells was captured by template switching. The study measured age-related changes in TCR beta repertoire diversity using deep sequencing normalized with unique cDNA molecular identifiers. The donors were split into four age groups: young (average 16 years), middle-aged (nearly 40), aged (approximately 59) and long-lived (more than 80). For two donors (one aged 18 to 29 and one aged 80 or older), the study analyzed two additional independent replicas of 1 million unique cDNA reads from the same blood draw. To avoid experimental bias, donors of different ages were spread randomly across the sequencing lanes.

Comments on this clonotype: It has no known antigen specificity. One base away there is no much larger clone; base qualities are not given.

Library method: 5' RACE. Reads for this sample came from an Illumina HiSeq 2500. The second PCR ran for about 6 to 11 cycles and used a J-beta primer mix along with a sample-barcoded 5' primer. Each TCR beta cDNA molecule received a unique molecular identifier from a template-switch 5' adaptor carrying 12 random nucleotides. At least 3 million CDR3-containing paired-end reads were obtained from each sample. First-strand cDNA synthesis was performed from all RNA using the Mint cDNA synthesis kit, with priming by a TRBC-specific oligonucleotide. All cDNA was treated with uracil-DNA glycosylase and then went through a first 18-cycle PCR with the universal primers M1SS and BC2_uni_R. Turning to the authors' computational methods: Each sample was normalized by randomly selecting 1 million high-quality reads, each carrying a distinct molecular identifier. Reads with shared molecular identifiers were discarded instead of being binned into consensus sequences. CDR3 identification, clonotype clustering and error correction used MiTCR with a Q25 quality threshold and the strictest error-elimination algorithm. A nonparametric unseen species model with Euler transformation was used to estimate a lower bound on total TCR beta diversity. Clones were called with MiXCR by TCRdb after fastp trimmed the public reads at Q25, and only in-frame beta chains were retained. Records with the same CDR3 protein are collapsed into one entry carrying the most frequent genes and DNA. V and J calls and clone size were set by TCRdb, not the authors. The sample yields more than 1,400,000 distinct CDR3 sequences; around two fifths were counted once. Roughly 7.7% of the sample is held by the ten biggest clonotypes.

On the study overall, not on this receptor specifically: Because the CMV infection status of the donors was unknown, age-related changes in expanded clonotypes may potentially have been confounded. Conclusive comparison of naive and antigen-experienced compartments was prevented by the profiling of bulk unsorted PBMCs. There was a strong correlation between observed TCR beta diversity and the percentage of naive T cells measured by flow cytometry. The long-lived group showed more naive CD4+ T cells, fewer expanded clones and increased TCR diversity than the aged group, suggesting age selection. Total diversity estimates from one million sequenced T cells were considered lower bounds and underestimates. As age increased, observed TCR beta diversity per million T cells dropped in a roughly linear way, and a significant reduction was already evident by age roughly 36.

Systemically healthy Caucasian individuals from Russia, 39 in total and aged about 6 to 90 years, were included as donors. Roughly 9 milliliters of peripheral blood were drawn from each donor into EDTA-treated Vacutainer tubes. PBMCs were isolated by Ficoll-Paque density-gradient centrifugation, with at least 6.5 million obtained per sample. Trizol reagent was used to extract total RNA from the PBMCs, yielding at least 6 micrograms per sample. The percentages of naive CD45RAhigh/CD27high T cells were determined by flow cytometry on a PBMC aliquot from every donor. The CDR3, from cysteine to phenylalanine, totals 15 residues. Of the read, only the CDR3 DNA is kept; its 45 bases are in frame from base 1. V is trimmed back by 6 bases and J by 4 bases, and the junction contains 8 bases that no gene match accounts for. Looking up the germline V gene yields CDR1 MNHNS and CDR2 SASEGT.

The chain employs TRBV6-1 and TRBJ2-3, and 9 junction bases match TRBD1. The sequence came from a woman aged 18-29 years in good health. Sequencing was carried out using blood. The nucleotides are TGTGCCAGCAGGACACCGGGACAGGGAGCAGATACGCAGTATTTT. This gives the protein CASRTPGQGADTQYF.